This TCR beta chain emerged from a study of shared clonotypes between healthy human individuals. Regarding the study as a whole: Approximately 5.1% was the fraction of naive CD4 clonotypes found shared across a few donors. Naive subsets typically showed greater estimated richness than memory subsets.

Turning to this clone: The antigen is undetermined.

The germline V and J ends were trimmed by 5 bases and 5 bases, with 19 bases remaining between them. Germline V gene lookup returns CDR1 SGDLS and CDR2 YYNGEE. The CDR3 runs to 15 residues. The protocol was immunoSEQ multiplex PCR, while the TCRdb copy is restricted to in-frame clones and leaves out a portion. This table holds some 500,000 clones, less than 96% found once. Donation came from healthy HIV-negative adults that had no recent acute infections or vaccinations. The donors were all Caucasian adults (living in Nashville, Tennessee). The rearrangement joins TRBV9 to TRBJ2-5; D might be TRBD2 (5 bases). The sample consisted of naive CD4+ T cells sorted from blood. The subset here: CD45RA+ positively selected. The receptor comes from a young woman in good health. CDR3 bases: TGTGCCAGCAGTAAGGGTGGCGCGGGTTCCGAGACCCAGTACTTC. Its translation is CASSKGGAGSETQYF.